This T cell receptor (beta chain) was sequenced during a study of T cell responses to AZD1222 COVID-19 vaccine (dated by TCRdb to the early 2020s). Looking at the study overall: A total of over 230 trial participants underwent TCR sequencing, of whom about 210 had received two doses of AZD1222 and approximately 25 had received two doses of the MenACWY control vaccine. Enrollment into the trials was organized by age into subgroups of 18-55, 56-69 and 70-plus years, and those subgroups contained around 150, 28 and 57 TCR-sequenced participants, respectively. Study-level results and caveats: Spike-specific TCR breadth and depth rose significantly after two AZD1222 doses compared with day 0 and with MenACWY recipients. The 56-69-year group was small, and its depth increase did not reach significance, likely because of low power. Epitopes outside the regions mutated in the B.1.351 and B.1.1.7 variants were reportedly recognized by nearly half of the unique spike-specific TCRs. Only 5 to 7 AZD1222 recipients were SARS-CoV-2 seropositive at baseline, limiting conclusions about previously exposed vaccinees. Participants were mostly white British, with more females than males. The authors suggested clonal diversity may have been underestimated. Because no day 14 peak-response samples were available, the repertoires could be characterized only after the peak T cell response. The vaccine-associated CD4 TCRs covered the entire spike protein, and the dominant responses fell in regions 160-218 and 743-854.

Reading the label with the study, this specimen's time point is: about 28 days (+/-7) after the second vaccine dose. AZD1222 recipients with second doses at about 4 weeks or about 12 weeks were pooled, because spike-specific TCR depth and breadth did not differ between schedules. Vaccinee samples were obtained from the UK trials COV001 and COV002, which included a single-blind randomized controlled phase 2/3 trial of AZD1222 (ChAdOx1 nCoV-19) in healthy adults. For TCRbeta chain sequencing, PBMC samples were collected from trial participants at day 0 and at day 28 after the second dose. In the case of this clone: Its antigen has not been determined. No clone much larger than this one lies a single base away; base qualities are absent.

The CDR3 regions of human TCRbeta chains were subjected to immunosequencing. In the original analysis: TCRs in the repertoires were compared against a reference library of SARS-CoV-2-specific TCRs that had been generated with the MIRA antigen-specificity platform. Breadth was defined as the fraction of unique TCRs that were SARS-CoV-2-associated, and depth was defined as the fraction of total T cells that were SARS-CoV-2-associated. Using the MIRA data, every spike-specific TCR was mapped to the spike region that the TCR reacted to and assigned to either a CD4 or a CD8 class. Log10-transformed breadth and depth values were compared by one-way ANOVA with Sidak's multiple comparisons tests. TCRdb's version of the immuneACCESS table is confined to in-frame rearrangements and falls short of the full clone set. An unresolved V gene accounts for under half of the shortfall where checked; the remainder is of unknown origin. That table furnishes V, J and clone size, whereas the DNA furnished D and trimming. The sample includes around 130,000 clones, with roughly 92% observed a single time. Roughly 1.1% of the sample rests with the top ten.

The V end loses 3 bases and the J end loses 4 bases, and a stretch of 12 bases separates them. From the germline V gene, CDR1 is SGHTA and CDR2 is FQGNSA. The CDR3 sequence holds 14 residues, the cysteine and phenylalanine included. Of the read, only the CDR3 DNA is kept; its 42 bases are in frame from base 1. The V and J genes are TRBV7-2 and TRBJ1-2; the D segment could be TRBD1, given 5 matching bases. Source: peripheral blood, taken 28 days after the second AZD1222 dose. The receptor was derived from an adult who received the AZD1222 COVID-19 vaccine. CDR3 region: CASSFGGEGYGYTF. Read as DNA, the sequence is TGTGCCAGCAGCTTCGGGGGGGAGGGCTATGGCTACACCTTC.